These 3 T cell receptor beta chains share one sample of origin, sequenced in a study of T cell changes during pregnancy in multiple sclerosis. Sequencing used immunoSEQ multiplex PCR; TCRdb keeps in-frame clones, though not all of them. The sample carries tens of thousands of clones, around 90% recorded once. Specimen: peripheral blood, collected in the first trimester of pregnancy. These TCRs come from a female donor in good health, enrolled as a control in a pregnancy study.

Only one count was recorded for this clone. Here the CDR3 reads CASSPGTGKRTDTQYF. CDR3 sequence (DNA): TGTGCCAGCAGCCCTGGAACAGGGAAGCGAACAGATACGCAGTATTTT. The chain has TRBV11-1 and TRBJ2-3; tentatively, D is TRBD1 (6 bases). This CDR3 contains 16 residues. The V and J ends lost 5 bases and 3 bases respectively, with 18 bases between them. Germline CDR1 SGHAT, CDR2 FQDESV (reference sequence).

The chain uses TRBV7-9 and TRBJ2-2; 15 bases match TRBD2. V was clipped by 6 bases and J by 3 bases; unmatched bases: 11. The CDR3 totals 19 residues. Germline lookup yields CDR1 SEHNR and CDR2 FQNEAQ (reference sequence). CDR3 region: CASRIRTSGREDDTGELFF. DNA of the CDR3: TGTGCCAGCAGGATTAGGACTAGCGGGAGGGAAGACGACACCGGGGAGCTGTTTTTT.

This rearrangement joins TRBV6-1 to TRBJ1-1; D perhaps matches TRBD1 (5 bases). The germline gives CDR1 MNHNS, CDR2 SASEGT. Trimming removed 6 bases at V and 0 bases at J, with 8 bases between. CDR3 length: 13 amino acids. The CDR3 reads CASRIGVNTEAFF. Written as DNA, the CDR3 is TGTGCCAGCAGGATAGGGGTGAACACTGAAGCTTTCTTT.